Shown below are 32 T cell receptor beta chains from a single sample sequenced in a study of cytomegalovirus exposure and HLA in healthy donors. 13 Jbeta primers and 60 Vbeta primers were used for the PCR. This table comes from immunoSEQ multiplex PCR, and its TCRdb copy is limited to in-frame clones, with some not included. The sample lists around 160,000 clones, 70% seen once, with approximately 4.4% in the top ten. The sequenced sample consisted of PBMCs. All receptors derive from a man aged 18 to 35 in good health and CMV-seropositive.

The CDR3 protein is CASSPDRAGYGYTF. The CDR3 region has the DNA TGTGCCAGTAGTCCCGACAGGGCGGGATATGGCTACACCTTC. The chain is built from TRBV19 and TRBJ1-2, with TRBD1 matching over 7 bases. This CDR3 comprises 14 residues. The ends lost 5 bases at V and 5 bases at J; junction bases unmatched: 8. The germline CDR1 and CDR2 sequences are LNHDA and SQIVND (reference sequence).

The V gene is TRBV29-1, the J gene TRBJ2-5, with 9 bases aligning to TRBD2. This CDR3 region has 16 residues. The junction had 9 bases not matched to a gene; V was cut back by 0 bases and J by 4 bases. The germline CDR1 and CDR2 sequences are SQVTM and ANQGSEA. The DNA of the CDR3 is TGCAGCGTTGAAGATCTTCCTAGCGGGACTGCAGAGACCCAGTACTTC. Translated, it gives CSVEDLPSGTAETQYF.

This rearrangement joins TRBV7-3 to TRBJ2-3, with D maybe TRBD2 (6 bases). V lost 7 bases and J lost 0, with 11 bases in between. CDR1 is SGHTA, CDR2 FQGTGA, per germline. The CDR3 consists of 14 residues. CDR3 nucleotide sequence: TGTGCCAGCAAGGAGGGCCCCAGCACAGATACGCAGTATTTT. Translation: CASKEGPSTDTQYF. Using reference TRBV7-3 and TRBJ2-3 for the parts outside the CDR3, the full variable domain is GAGVSQTPSNKVTEKGKYVELRCDPISGHTALYWYRQSLGQGPEFLIYFQGTGAADDSGLPNDRFFAVRPEGSVSTLKIQRTERGDSAVYLCASKEGPSTDTQYFGPGTRLTVL.

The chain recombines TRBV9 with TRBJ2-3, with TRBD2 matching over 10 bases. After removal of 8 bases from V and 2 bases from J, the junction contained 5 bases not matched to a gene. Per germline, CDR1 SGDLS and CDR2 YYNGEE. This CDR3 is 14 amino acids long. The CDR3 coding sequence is TGTGCCAGTAAAGCGGGGGGGATCACAGATACGCAGTATTTT. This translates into CASKAGGITDTQYF.

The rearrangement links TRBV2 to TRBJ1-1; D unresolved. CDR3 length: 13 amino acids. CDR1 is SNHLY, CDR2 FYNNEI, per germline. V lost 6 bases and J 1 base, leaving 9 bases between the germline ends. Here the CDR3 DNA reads TGTGCCAGCAGCATACAGAGGAACACTGAAGCTTTCTTT. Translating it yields CASSIQRNTEAFF.

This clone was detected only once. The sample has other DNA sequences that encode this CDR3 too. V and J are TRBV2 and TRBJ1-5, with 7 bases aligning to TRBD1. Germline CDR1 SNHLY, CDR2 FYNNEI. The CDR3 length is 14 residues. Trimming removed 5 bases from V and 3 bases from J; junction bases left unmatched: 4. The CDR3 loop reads CASSPDRVNQPQHF. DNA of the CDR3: TGTGCCAGCAGTCCCGACAGGGTCAATCAGCCCCAGCATTTT.

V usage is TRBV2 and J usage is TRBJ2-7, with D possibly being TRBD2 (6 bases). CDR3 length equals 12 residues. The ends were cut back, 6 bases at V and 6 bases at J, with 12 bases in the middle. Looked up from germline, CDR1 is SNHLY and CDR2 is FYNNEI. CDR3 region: CASSITRGEQYV. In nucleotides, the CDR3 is TGTGCCAGCAGCATTACGCGGGGCGAGCAGTACGTC.

Written as DNA, the CDR3 is TGTGCCAGCAGGACGGGTGGATCCTACAATGAGCAGTTCTTC. Its translation: CASRTGGSYNEQFF. The genes are TRBV6-6 and TRBJ2-1; D not certain. The germline V and J ends were trimmed by 6 bases and 1 base, with 10 bases remaining between them. This CDR3 contains 14 residues. The germline V gene has CDR1 MNHNY and CDR2 SVGAGI (reference sequence).

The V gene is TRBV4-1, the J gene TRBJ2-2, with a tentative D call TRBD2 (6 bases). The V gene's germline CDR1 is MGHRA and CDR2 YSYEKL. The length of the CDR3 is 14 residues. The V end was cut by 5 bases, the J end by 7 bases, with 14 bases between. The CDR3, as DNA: TGCGCCAGCAGCAAGGACTACCGGGGCGGGGAGCTGTTTTTT. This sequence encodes CASSKDYRGGELFF.

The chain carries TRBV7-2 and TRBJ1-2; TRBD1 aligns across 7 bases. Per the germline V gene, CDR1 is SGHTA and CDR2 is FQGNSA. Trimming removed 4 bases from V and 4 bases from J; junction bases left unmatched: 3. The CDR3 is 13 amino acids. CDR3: CASSSTGPYGYTF. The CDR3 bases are TGTGCCAGCAGCTCGACAGGGCCCTATGGCTACACCTTC.

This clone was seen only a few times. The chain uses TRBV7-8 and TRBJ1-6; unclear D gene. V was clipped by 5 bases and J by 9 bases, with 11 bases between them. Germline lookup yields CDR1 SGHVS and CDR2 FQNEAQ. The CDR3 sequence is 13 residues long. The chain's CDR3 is CASSLPGSSPLHF. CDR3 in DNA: TGTGCCAGCAGCCTCCCCGGGAGTTCACCCCTCCACTTT.

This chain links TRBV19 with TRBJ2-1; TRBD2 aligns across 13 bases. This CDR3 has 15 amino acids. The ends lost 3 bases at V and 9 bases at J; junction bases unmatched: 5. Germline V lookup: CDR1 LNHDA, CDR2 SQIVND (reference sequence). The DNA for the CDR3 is TGTGCCAGTAGTATCTCCGGGACTAGCGGGGTTGAGCAGTTCTTC. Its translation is CASSISGTSGVEQFF.

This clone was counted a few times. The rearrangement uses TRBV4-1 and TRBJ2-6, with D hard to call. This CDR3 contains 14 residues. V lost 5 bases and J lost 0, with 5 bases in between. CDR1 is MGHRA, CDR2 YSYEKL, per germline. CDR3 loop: CASSVRSGANVLTF. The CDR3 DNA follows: TGCGCCAGCAGCGTGCGCTCTGGGGCCAACGTCCTGACTTTC.

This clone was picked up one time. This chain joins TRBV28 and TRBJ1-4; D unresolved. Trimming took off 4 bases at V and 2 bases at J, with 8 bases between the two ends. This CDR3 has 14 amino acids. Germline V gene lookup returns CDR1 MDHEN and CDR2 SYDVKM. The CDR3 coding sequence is TGTGCCAGCAGTTCGGGAACCACTAATGAAAAACTGTTTTTT. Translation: CASSSGTTNEKLFF. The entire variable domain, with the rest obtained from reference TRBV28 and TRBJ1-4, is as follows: DVKVTQSSRYLVKRTGEKVFLECVQDMDHENMFWYRQDPGLGLRLIYFSYDVKMKEKGDIPEGYSVSREKKERFSLILESASTNQTSMYLCASSSGTTNEKLFFGSGTQLSVL.

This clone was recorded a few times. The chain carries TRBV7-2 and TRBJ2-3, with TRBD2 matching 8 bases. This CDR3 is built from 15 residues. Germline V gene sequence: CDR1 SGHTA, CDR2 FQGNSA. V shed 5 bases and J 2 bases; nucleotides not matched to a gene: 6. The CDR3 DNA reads TGTGCCAGCAGCGAAACTAGCGGAATCACAGATACGCAGTATTTT. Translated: CASSETSGITDTQYF.

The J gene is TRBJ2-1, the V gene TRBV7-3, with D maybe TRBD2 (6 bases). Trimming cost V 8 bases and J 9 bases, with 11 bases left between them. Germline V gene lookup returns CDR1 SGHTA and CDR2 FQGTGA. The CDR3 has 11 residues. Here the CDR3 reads CASGVGGEQFF. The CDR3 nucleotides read TGTGCCAGCGGGGTGGGGGGTGAGCAGTTCTTC.

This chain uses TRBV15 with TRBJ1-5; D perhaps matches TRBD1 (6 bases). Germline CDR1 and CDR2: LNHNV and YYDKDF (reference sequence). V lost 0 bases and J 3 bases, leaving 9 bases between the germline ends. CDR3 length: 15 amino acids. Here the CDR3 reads CATSRDKGVNQPQHF. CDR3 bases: TGTGCCACCAGCAGAGATAAGGGGGTCAATCAGCCCCAGCATTTT.

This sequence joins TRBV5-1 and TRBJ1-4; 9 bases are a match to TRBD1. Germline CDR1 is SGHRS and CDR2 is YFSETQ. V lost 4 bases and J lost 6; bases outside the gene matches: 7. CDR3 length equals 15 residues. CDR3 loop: CASSDPQGAHEKLFF. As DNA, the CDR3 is TGCGCCAGCAGCGACCCACAGGGGGCGCATGAAAAACTGTTTTTT.

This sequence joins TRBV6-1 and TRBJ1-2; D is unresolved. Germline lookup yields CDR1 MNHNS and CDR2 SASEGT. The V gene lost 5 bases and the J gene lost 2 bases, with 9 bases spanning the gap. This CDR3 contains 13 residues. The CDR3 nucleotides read TGTGCCAGCAGTTCCCGACAAAACTATGGCTACACCTTC. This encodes CASSSRQNYGYTF.

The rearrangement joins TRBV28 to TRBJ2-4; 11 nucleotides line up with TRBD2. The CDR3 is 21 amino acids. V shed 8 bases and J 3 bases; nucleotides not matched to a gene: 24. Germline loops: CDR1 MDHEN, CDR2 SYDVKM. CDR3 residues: CASGPRQLILAGGFDKNIQYF. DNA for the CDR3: TGTGCCAGCGGGCCCAGACAGCTAATTCTAGCGGGAGGTTTTGACAAAAACATTCAGTACTTC.

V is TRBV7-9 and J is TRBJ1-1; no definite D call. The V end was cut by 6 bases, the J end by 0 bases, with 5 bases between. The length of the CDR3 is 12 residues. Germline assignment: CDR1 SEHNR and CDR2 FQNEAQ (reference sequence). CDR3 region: CASRYMNTEAFF. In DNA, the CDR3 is TGTGCCAGCAGATATATGAACACTGAAGCTTTCTTT. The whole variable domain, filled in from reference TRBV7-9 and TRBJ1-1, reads DTGVSQNPRHKITKRGQNVTFRCDPISEHNRLYWYRQTLGQGPEFLTYFQNEAQLEKSRLLSDRFSAERPKGSFSTLEIQRTEQGDSAMYLCASRYMNTEAFFGQGTRLTVV.

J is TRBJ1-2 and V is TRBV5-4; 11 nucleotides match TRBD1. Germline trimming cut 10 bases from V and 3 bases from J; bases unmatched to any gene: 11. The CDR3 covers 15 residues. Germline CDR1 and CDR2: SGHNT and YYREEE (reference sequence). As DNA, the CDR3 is TGTGCCGGGATAACCGGGACAGGGGGATACTATGGCTACACCTTC. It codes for CAGITGTGGYYGYTF.

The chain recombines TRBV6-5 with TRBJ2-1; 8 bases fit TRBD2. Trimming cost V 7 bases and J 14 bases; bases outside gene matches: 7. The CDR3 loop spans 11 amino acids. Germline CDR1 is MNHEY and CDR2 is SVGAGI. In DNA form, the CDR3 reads TGTGCCAGCACCGACGGGAGGGGGGAGTTCTTC. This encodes CASTDGRGEFF.

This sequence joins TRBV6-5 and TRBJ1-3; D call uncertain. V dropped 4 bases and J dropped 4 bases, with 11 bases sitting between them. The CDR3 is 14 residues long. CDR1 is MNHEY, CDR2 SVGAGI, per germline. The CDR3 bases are TGTGCCAGCAGTTTGGCTAGCTCGGGAAACACCATATATTTT. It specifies CASSLASSGNTIYF.

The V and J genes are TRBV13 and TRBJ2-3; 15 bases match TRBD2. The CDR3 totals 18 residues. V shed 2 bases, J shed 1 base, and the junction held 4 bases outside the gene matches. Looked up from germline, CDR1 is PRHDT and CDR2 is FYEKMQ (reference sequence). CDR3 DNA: TGTGCCAGCAGCTTACTGGGACTAGCGGGAGGACGCACAGATACGCAGTATTTT. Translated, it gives CASSLLGLAGGRTDTQYF.

The CDR3 bases are TGTGCCAGCAGTGAAGGGCAGCCCAGGAATGGCTACACCTTC. It codes for CASSEGQPRNGYTF. The V call is TRBV6-1, the J call TRBJ1-2; D gene uncertain. V lost 1 base to trimming and J lost 6 bases, with 12 bases between them. The length of the CDR3 is 14 residues. Germline CDR1 is MNHNS and CDR2 is SASEGT.

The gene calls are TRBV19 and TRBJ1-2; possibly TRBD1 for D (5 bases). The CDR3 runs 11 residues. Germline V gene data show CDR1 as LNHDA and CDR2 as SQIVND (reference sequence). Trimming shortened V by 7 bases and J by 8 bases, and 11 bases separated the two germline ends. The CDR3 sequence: CASTGTMGYTF. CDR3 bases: TGTGCCAGTACAGGGACTATGGGCTACACCTTC. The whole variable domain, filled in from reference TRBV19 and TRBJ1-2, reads DGGITQSPKYLFRKEGQNVTLSCEQNLNHDAMYWYRQDPGQGLRLIYYSQIVNDFQKGDIAEGYSVSREKKESFPLTVTSAQKNPTAFYLCASTGTMGYTFGSGTRLTVV.

The CDR3 is CASSVGVNTEAFF. As DNA, the CDR3 is TGTGCCAGCAGTGTGGGCGTGAACACTGAAGCTTTCTTT. V usage is TRBV2 and J usage is TRBJ1-1; D uncertain. With 4 bases removed from V and 0 bases from J, the gap between germline ends came to 6 bases. The CDR3 length is 13 residues. Germline V CDR1 and CDR2: SNHLY, FYNNEI.

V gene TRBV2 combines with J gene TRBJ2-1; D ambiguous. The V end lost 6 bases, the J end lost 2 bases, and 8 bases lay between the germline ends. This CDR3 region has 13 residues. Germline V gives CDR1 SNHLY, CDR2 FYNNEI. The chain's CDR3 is CASRSETYNEQFF. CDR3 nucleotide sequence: TGTGCCAGCAGGTCGGAGACCTACAATGAGCAGTTCTTC.

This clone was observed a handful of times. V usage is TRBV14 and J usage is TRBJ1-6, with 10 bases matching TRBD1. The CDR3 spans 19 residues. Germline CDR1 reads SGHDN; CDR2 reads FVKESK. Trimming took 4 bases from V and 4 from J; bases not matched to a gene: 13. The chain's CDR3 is CASSPSEPGQGRYNSPLHF. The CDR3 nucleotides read TGTGCCAGCAGCCCGTCGGAACCGGGACAGGGGCGTTATAATTCACCCCTCCACTTT.

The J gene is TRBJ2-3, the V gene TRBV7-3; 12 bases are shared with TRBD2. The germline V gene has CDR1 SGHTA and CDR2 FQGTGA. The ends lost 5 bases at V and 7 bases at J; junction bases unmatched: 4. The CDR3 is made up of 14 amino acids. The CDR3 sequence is CASSGLAGRNTQYF. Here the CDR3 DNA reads TGTGCCAGCAGCGGACTAGCGGGGAGGAATACGCAGTATTTT.

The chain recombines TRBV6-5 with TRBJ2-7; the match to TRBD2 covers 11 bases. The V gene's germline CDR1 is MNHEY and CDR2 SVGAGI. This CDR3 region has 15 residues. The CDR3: CASSRTSGSSNEQYV. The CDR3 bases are TGTGCCAGCAGCCGTACTAGCGGGAGCTCCAACGAGCAGTACGTC.